This T cell receptor (gamma chain) came from a study of gamma-delta chains in newborns, infants, children. At the level of the study: Innate gammadelta T cells reportedly expand polyclonally right after birth, driven by microbial exposure, per the title.

TCRdb reapplied CATT to the reads. This repertoire shows about 1,100 gamma-chain clones, around 40% found once; its top ten account for over 35%. The count of this clone is one. Germline CDR1 and CDR2: EGSTGY and YDSYTSSV. This CDR3 comprises 13 residues. Germline trimming cut 5 bases from V and 7 bases from J; bases unmatched to any gene: 7. This TCR was recovered from a child who was a newborn, infant or young child, either healthy, febrile or measles-vaccinated (not recorded which). The V and J genes are TRGV4 and TRGJP1. The J gene, absent from TCRdb, was called here by matching the DNA to germline. Material: blood. CDR3 sequence reads: CATWASSGWFKIF. The CDR3 DNA sequence: TGTGCCACCTGGGCATCCAGTGGTTGGTTCAAGATATTT.